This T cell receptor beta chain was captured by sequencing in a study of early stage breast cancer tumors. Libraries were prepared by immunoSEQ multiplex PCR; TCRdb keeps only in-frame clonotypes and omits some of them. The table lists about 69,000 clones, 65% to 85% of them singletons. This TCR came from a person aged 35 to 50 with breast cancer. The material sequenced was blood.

The CDR3 DNA follows: TGCAGCGCCCCGGGGGGGATAGGGACTAGCGGGAGGGCCGGGTATGAGCAGTTCTTC. Translating it yields CSAPGGIGTSGRAGYEQFF. The gene calls are TRBV29-1 and TRBJ2-1; TRBD2 matches 16 bases. The CDR3 is 19 amino acids. V lost 7 bases to trimming and J lost 8 bases; unmatched junction nucleotides: 20. Per germline, CDR1 SQVTM and CDR2 ANQGSEA.